One and the same sample provided the 31 T cell receptor beta chains below, sequenced in a study of blood T cells in healthy people across ages. Using a J-beta primer mix together with a sample-barcoded 5' primer, a second PCR was run for 7 to 11 cycles. TCRdb recomputed calls from the 5' RACE reads with MiXCR, one row per CDR3 protein. The sample includes around 1.5 million distinct CDR3 sequences, around two fifths of them seen just once. Sequencing input: blood. These receptors were collected from a woman aged 18-29 years in good health.

The chain uses TRBV7-9 and TRBJ1-4, with D possibly being TRBD1 (5 bases). The CDR3 consists of 12 residues. Germline CDR1 is SEHNR and CDR2 is FQNEAQ (reference sequence). V was clipped by 11 bases and J by 6 bases, with 13 bases between them. This CDR3 is CASSMGDEKLFF. Here the CDR3 DNA reads TGTGCCTCCTCGATGGGGGATGAAAAACTGTTTTTT.

This sequence joins TRBV6-5 and TRBJ2-1; maybe TRBD1 (5 bases). The closer fit of TRBJ2-7 to the DNA end suggests the J call may be wrong. The CDR3 sequence is 14 residues long. In germline, CDR1 is MNHEY, CDR2 SVGAGI. CDR3 region: CASSPVVRVREQYF. The CDR3 DNA is TGTGCCAGCAGCCCAGTAGTCAGGGTACGCGAGCAGTACTTC.

This clonotype has more than one count but fewer than ten. The chain combines TRBV6-6 with TRBJ1-5, with D hard to call. Germline V gives CDR1 MNHNY, CDR2 SVGAGI (reference sequence). The CDR3 loop spans 13 amino acids. The germline V and J ends were trimmed by 7 bases and 0 bases, with 7 bases remaining between them. This chain's CDR3 is CASKWDSNQPQHF. The CDR3 DNA reads as TGTGCCAGCAAGTGGGATAGCAATCAGCCCCAGCATTTT.

This chain uses TRBV9 with TRBJ2-1, with TRBD1 matching 7 bases. TRBJ2-7 matches the DNA end more closely, so the J call is doubtful. Germline V gene lookup returns CDR1 SGDLS and CDR2 YYNGEE. The CDR3 covers 16 residues. This CDR3 is CASSGRTGPTYNEQYF. The CDR3, as DNA: TGTGCCAGCAGCGGACGGACAGGACCAACCTACAATGAGCAGTACTTC.

The V call is TRBV18, the J call TRBJ1-4; the D gene is possibly TRBD1 (5 bases). The CDR3 sequence is 15 residues long. CDR1 is KGHSH and CDR2 is LQKENI in the germline V gene. Trimming removed 6 bases at V and 5 bases at J, with 16 bases between. DNA of the CDR3: TGTGCCAGCTCCACTCAGGGCAGTCCAAATGAAAAACTGTTTTTT. Translation: CASSTQGSPNEKLFF.

The J gene is TRBJ2-7, the V gene TRBV28; a possible D gene is TRBD1 (5 bases). The CDR3 length is 14 residues. Looked up from germline, CDR1 is MDHEN and CDR2 is SYDVKM. V was shortened by 5 bases and J by 1 base, with 12 bases between the two germline ends. CDR3 bases: TGTGCCAGCAGTCAGCCAGGGATTTCCTACGAGCAGTACTTC. Translating gives CASSQPGISYEQYF.

The chain recombines TRBV3-1 with TRBJ1-2; weak D call: TRBD1 (5 bases). Trimming cost V 4 bases and J 6 bases, with 12 bases left between them. In germline, CDR1 is LGHDT, CDR2 YNNKEL (reference sequence). The CDR3 sequence is 13 residues long. The CDR3 is CASSLQGENGYTF. The CDR3 region has the DNA TGTGCCAGCAGCCTCCAGGGAGAAAATGGCTACACCTTC.

Turning to this clonotype: At one of its ends the junction is not consistent with the germline gene, which may arise from a read error. The chain has TRBV7-9 and TRBJ1-1; TRBD1 might be the D (5 bases). This CDR3 is 15 amino acids long. Germline V lookup: CDR1 SEHNR, CDR2 FQNEAQ (reference sequence). CDR3 in amino acids: CASSSTTGPNTEDFF. CDR3 DNA: TGTGCCAGCAGTTCAACCACGGGACCGAACACTGAAGATTTCTTT.

The CDR3 DNA follows: TGTGCCACCAGTGCTGGGGAATCGAACACCGGGGAGCTGTTTTTT. Translated, it gives CATSAGESNTGELFF. The gene calls are TRBV24-1 and TRBJ2-2; D gene ambiguous. V shed 5 bases and J shed 0 bases, with 9 bases lying between them. Germline V gene lookup returns CDR1 KGHDR and CDR2 SFDVKD. The CDR3 has 15 residues.

The chain has TRBV30 and TRBJ2-3; 7 bases are shared with TRBD2. The trim removed 2 bases at V and 2 bases at J, leaving 1 base unmatched. Per the germline V gene, CDR1 is GTSNPN and CDR2 is SVGIG (reference sequence). The CDR3 is made up of 13 amino acids. As DNA, the CDR3 is TGTGCCTGGAGTAGCGGGGACACAGATACGCAGTATTTT. This translates into CAWSSGDTDTQYF.

The rearrangement links TRBV4-1 to TRBJ1-1; no definite D call. The CDR3 totals 15 residues. V shed 0 bases and J shed 4 bases, with 12 bases lying between them. Germline V gives CDR1 MGHRA, CDR2 YSYEKL. CDR3 loop: CASSQETLEGTEAFF. Here the CDR3 DNA reads TGCGCCAGCAGCCAAGAAACTCTCGAGGGCACTGAAGCTTTCTTT.

The chain uses TRBV4-1 and TRBJ2-5, with TRBD2 matching over 7 bases. The J call may be wrong; the DNA end is better matched by TRBJ2-7. Germline V lookup: CDR1 MGHRA, CDR2 YSYEKL. This CDR3 has 16 residues. CDR3 bases: TGCGCCAGCAGCCAAGTCCCGGGACTATCCGTGGACGAGCAGTACTTC. It is translated as CASSQVPGLSVDEQYF.

This clonotype was seen a few times. The rearrangement links TRBV9 to TRBJ2-7; D is unclear. V lost 0 bases, J lost 5 bases, and 9 bases lay in between. The germline V gene encodes CDR1 SGDLS and CDR2 YYNGEE. This CDR3 comprises 13 residues. CDR3 bases: TGTGCCAGCAGCGTAGCCCCGACCGACGAGCAGTACTTC. This encodes CASSVAPTDEQYF. The full variable domain, completed using reference TRBV9 and TRBJ2-7, is DSGVTQTPKHLITATGQRVTLRCSPRSGDLSVYWYQQSLDQGLQFLIQYYNGEERAKGNILERFSAQQFPDLHSELNLSSLELGDSALYFCASSVAPTDEQYFGPGTRLTVT.

The rearrangement uses TRBV5-5 and TRBJ1-2; possibly TRBD1 for D (5 bases). CDR3 length: 16 amino acids. Looked up from germline, CDR1 is SGHKS and CDR2 is YYEKEE (reference sequence). The V gene lost 0 bases and the J gene lost 7 bases, with 19 bases spanning the gap. For the CDR3, the DNA is TGTGCCAGCAGCTTGGATTTCGCTATGACAGAGAGTGGCTACACCTTC. This encodes CASSLDFAMTESGYTF.

This clonotype was counted only a few times. The V call is TRBV7-8, the J call TRBJ2-1, with D maybe TRBD1 (5 bases). The CDR3 has 12 amino acids. The V end was cut by 5 bases, the J end by 7 bases, with 9 bases between. The germline V gene encodes CDR1 SGHVS and CDR2 FQNEAQ. The CDR3 DNA reads as TGTGCCAGCAGCCGACAGAAAAATGAGCAGTTCTTC. It is translated as CASSRQKNEQFF. Full variable domain (rest looked up from reference TRBV7-8 and TRBJ2-1): GAGVSQSPRYKVAKRGQDVALRCDPISGHVSLFWYQQALGQGPEFLTYFQNEAQLDKSGLPSDRFFAERPEGSVSTLKIQRTQQEDSAVYLCASSRQKNEQFFGPGTRLTVL.

The V call is TRBV27, the J call TRBJ2-6, with D possibly called TRBD1 or TRBD2 (5 bases each). The CDR3 is 18 amino acids. Germline V lookup: CDR1 MNHEY, CDR2 SMNVEV (reference sequence). V shed 3 bases and J shed 0 bases, with 15 bases lying between them. The CDR3 region has the DNA TGTGCCAGCAGTTTCCCCCCGGGACGAAACTCTGGGGCCAACGTCCTGACTTTC. Its translation: CASSFPPGRNSGANVLTF.

The chain has TRBV6-2 or TRBV6-3 and TRBJ2-5; perhaps TRBD1 as D (6 bases). From germline, CDR1 is MNHEY and CDR2 SVGEGT. Deletions cut 6 bases from V and 5 bases from J, with 31 bases between. The CDR3 sequence is 19 residues long. CDR3 sequence: CASSLGRHRVEAVLETQYF. CDR3 nucleotide sequence: TGTGCCAGCAGCCTAGGGCGACACAGGGTTGAGGCAGTCTTGGAGACCCAGTACTTC.

This rearrangement joins TRBV5-1 to TRBJ2-7; D perhaps matches TRBD1 (7 bases). Deletions cut 4 bases from V and 5 bases from J, with 16 bases between. Per germline, CDR1 SGHRS and CDR2 YFSETQ. The CDR3 covers 14 residues. The CDR3 here is CASSASAGGHEQYF. CDR3 DNA sequence: TGCGCCAGCAGCGCTTCAGCAGGGGGGCACGAGCAGTACTTC.

To note about this clonotype: A junction end diverges from the germline sequence, so it may reflect a read error. The chain carries TRBV29-1 and TRBJ2-3, with 7 bases aligning to TRBD1. This CDR3 region has 13 residues. The V gene's germline CDR1 is SQVTM and CDR2 ANQGSEA. The chain's CDR3 is CSALGQYTGTQYF. The CDR3 region has the DNA TGCAGCGCCCTGGGACAGTACACAGGTACGCAGTATTTT.

This rearrangement joins TRBV29-1 to TRBJ2-3; D possibly corresponds to TRBD2 (5 bases). This CDR3 comprises 13 residues. V lost 5 bases and J lost 4, with 13 bases in between. Looked up from germline, CDR1 is SQVTM and CDR2 is ANQGSEA. CDR3 in amino acids: CSVLAPSPDTQYF. CDR3 nucleotide sequence: TGCAGCGTTTTAGCGCCGAGCCCAGATACGCAGTATTTT.

This chain joins TRBV27 and TRBJ1-5; the match to TRBD1 covers 9 bases. V trimming: 4 bases; J trimming: 4 bases; junction bases outside the gene matches: 11. This CDR3 comprises 17 residues. Germline V lookup: CDR1 MNHEY, CDR2 SMNVEV (reference sequence). The DNA for the CDR3 is TGTGCCAGCAGTTCAACCCCCTCGGACAGGGGAAATCAGCCCCAGCATTTT. This sequence encodes CASSSTPSDRGNQPQHF.

This clonotype was detected only a few times. The rearrangement links TRBV6-1 to TRBJ1-5; D not resolved. Trimming cost V 8 bases and J 0 bases, with 14 bases left between them. CDR1 and CDR2 (germline): MNHNS, SASEGT. CDR3 length equals 15 residues. The CDR3 sequence: CASDIRTASNQPQHF. The CDR3 DNA follows: TGTGCCAGCGATATCCGGACGGCTAGCAATCAGCCCCAGCATTTT.

The V and J genes are TRBV6-6 and TRBJ2-7; D is undetermined. The CDR3 is 13 residues long. Trimming took 6 bases from V and 2 from J, leaving 11 bases between them. Per germline, CDR1 MNHNY and CDR2 SVGAGI (reference sequence). CDR3: CASSPTSPYEQYF. CDR3 DNA: TGTGCCAGCAGCCCGACGAGTCCCTACGAGCAGTACTTC.

The chain carries TRBV7-6 and TRBJ2-5, with a weak D call TRBD1 (5 bases). This CDR3 has 17 amino acids. Germline V gene sequence: CDR1 SGHVS, CDR2 FNYEAQ. V was shortened by 1 base and J by 4 bases, with 19 bases between the two germline ends. CDR3 residues: CASSLGPRSQQGETQYF. CDR3 nucleotide sequence: TGTGCCAGCAGCTTAGGCCCCCGATCCCAGCAGGGAGAGACCCAGTACTTC. Filled out from reference TRBV7-6 and TRBJ2-5, the complete variable domain reads GAGVSQSPRYKVTKRGQDVALRCDPISGHVSLYWYRQALGQGPEFLTYFNYEAQQDKSGLPNDRFSAERPEGSISTLTIQRTEQRDSAMYRCASSLGPRSQQGETQYFGPGTRLLVL.

The chain joins TRBV10-3 to TRBJ2-5; D is unclear. Matching the DNA end better, TRBJ2-1 makes the J call doubtful. Germline lookup yields CDR1 ENHRY and CDR2 SYGVKD. CDR3 size: 14 residues. The CDR3 reads CAISQGRTQETQFF. The CDR3 bases are TGTGCCATCAGCCAAGGTCGAACCCAAGAGACCCAGTTCTTC.

The CDR3 coding sequence is TGTGCCAGCAGGCCCCAGGATGAAAAACTGTTTTTT. Translating gives CASRPQDEKLFF. V is TRBV12-3 or TRBV12-4 and J is TRBJ1-4; D gene unclear. With 6 bases removed from V and 6 bases from J, the gap between germline ends came to 8 bases. This CDR3 comprises 12 residues.

The chain carries TRBV25-1 and TRBJ1-1; D is ambiguous. The CDR3 has 12 residues. Per the germline V gene, CDR1 is MGHDK and CDR2 is SYGVNS. The V gene lost 2 bases and the J gene lost 4 bases, with 5 bases spanning the gap. The CDR3 coding sequence is TGTGCCAGCAGTGAAACCGTCACTGAAGCTTTCTTT. It specifies CASSETVTEAFF.

This rearrangement joins TRBV6-5 to TRBJ2-1, with 7 bases fitting TRBD2. Trimming removed 2 bases from V and 0 bases from J; junction bases left unmatched: 10. Per germline, CDR1 MNHEY and CDR2 SVGAGI. The CDR3 has 18 amino acids. CDR3 amino acids: CASSYPPTSPSSYNEQFF. The CDR3 DNA sequence: TGTGCCAGCAGTTACCCACCGACTAGCCCGTCCTCCTACAATGAGCAGTTCTTC.

This clonotype occurred many times. This chain joins TRBV27 and TRBJ1-6, with D hard to call. The CDR3 spans 15 residues. Germline V gene sequence: CDR1 MNHEY, CDR2 SMNVEV (reference sequence). Trimming removed 4 bases from V and 6 bases from J, with 13 bases in between. The CDR3: CASSSPGEPNSPLHF. As DNA, the CDR3 is TGTGCCAGCAGTTCACCCGGTGAGCCTAATTCACCCCTCCACTTT.

V usage is TRBV12-3 or TRBV12-4 and J usage is TRBJ2-7; tentatively, D is TRBD1 (6 bases). The V gene lost 5 bases and the J gene lost 5 bases, with 13 bases spanning the gap. The CDR3 covers 13 residues. The CDR3 protein is CASSGGQTDEQYF. Here the CDR3 DNA reads TGTGCCAGCAGTGGGGGCCAAACAGACGAGCAGTACTTC.

The chain couples TRBV12-3 or TRBV12-4 to TRBJ2-7; 7 bases map to TRBD2. There are 18 residues in the CDR3. J lost 0 bases, V lost 2 bases, and 13 bases had no gene match. CDR3 region: CASSLLINPGLPSYEQYF. CDR3 nucleotides: TGTGCCAGCAGTTTACTTATTAATCCGGGACTACCCTCCTACGAGCAGTACTTC.